The 25 T cell receptor beta chains listed next were all sequenced from one sample in a study of T cell responses to AZD1222 COVID-19 vaccine. This table comes from immunoSEQ multiplex PCR, and its TCRdb copy is limited to in-frame clones, with some not included. The sample holds roughly 200,000 clones, around 94% seen once. The specimen was peripheral blood, collected 28 days after the second dose of the MenACWY control vaccine. These receptors all come from an adult who received the MenACWY meningococcal vaccine as a control.

The rearrangement joins TRBV30 to TRBJ1-1; unclear D gene. The CDR3 sequence is 13 residues long. CDR1 and CDR2 from the germline V gene are GTSNPN and SVGIG (reference sequence). The V end lost 4 bases, the J end lost 5 bases, and 14 bases lay between the germline ends. CDR3 residues: CAWNGVVWTEAFF. Here the CDR3 DNA reads TGTGCCTGGAATGGGGTGGTGTGGACTGAAGCTTTCTTT.

This rearrangement joins TRBV27 to TRBJ1-5, with 7 bases lining up with TRBD1. J was trimmed by 1 base and V by 5 bases; bases with no gene match: 8. Germline assignment: CDR1 MNHEY and CDR2 SMNVEV (reference sequence). There are 16 residues in the CDR3. The CDR3 DNA reads TGTGCCAGCAGTCCATCGACAGGGTTCAGCAATCAGCCCCAGCATTTT. It specifies CASSPSTGFSNQPQHF.

This chain links TRBV25-1 with TRBJ2-5, with 10 bases identical to TRBD2. V shed 4 bases and J 2 bases; nucleotides not matched to a gene: 4. Germline V gene sequence: CDR1 MGHDK, CDR2 SYGVNS. The CDR3 contains 15 residues. The CDR3 sequence: CASSVIAGGQETQYF. The CDR3 nucleotides read TGTGCCAGCAGTGTTATAGCGGGGGGACAAGAGACCCAGTACTTC.

V usage is TRBV5-1 and J usage is TRBJ1-3; 7 nucleotides align to TRBD1. This CDR3 region has 17 residues. Unmatched junction bases numbered 8, after V lost 2 bases and J lost 0 bases. Germline values: CDR1 SGHRS, CDR2 YFSETQ. The CDR3 reads CASSFETGWSSGNTIYF. Here the CDR3 DNA reads TGCGCCAGCAGCTTTGAGACAGGGTGGAGCTCTGGAAACACCATATATTTT.

This chain links TRBV7-3 with TRBJ2-7; 8 bases line up with TRBD2. This CDR3 is built from 15 residues. V lost 3 bases, J lost 0 bases, and 4 bases stayed unmatched. Germline CDR1 reads SGHTA; CDR2 reads FQGTGA. CDR3 protein: CASSFGGGPSYEQYF. DNA for the CDR3: TGTGCCAGCAGCTTCGGCGGGGGGCCCTCCTACGAGCAGTACTTC.

The genes are TRBV7-9 and TRBJ2-7; a possible D gene is TRBD2 (6 bases). The CDR3 loop spans 13 amino acids. CDR1 is SEHNR, CDR2 FQNEAQ, per germline (reference sequence). With 5 bases removed from V and 4 bases from J, the gap between germline ends came to 12 bases. Written as DNA, the CDR3 is TGTGCCAGCAGCCCCCGGGAGACTTACGAGCAGTACTTC. Residues: CASSPRETYEQYF. The full variable domain, completed using reference TRBV7-9 and TRBJ2-7, is DTGVSQNPRHKITKRGQNVTFRCDPISEHNRLYWYRQTLGQGPEFLTYFQNEAQLEKSRLLSDRFSAERPKGSFSTLEIQRTEQGDSAMYLCASSPRETYEQYFGPGTRLTVT.

This rearrangement joins TRBV27 to TRBJ2-1, with unresolved D. This CDR3 is built from 15 residues. The ends were cut back, 5 bases at V and 1 base at J, with 12 bases in the middle. CDR1 and CDR2 from the germline V gene are MNHEY and SMNVEV (reference sequence). CDR3 nucleotides: TGTGCCAGCAGTCCAGAGATGGGGTCCTACAATGAGCAGTTCTTC. Its protein product is CASSPEMGSYNEQFF.

In DNA form, the CDR3 reads TGTGCCAGCAGTTACTCGACTCTCACTGAAGCTTTCTTT. Protein sequence: CASSYSTLTEAFF. The chain has TRBV6-2 or TRBV6-3 and TRBJ1-1; D remains unclear. Trimming shortened V by 0 bases and J by 4 bases, and 6 bases separated the two germline ends. This CDR3 has 13 residues. CDR1 and CDR2 (germline): MNHEY, SVGEGT.

This chain joins TRBV29-1 and TRBJ2-1; 8 bases map to TRBD1. The trim removed 6 bases at V and 5 bases at J, leaving 6 bases unmatched. Per the germline V gene, CDR1 is SQVTM and CDR2 is ANQGSEA. This CDR3 contains 13 residues. CDR3: CSVETGENNEQFF. The CDR3 nucleotides read TGCAGCGTGGAGACAGGGGAGAACAATGAGCAGTTCTTC.

The gene calls are TRBV7-9 and TRBJ1-5; unclear D gene. This CDR3 is 14 amino acids long. Trimming took 4 bases from V and 1 from J, leaving 8 bases between them. Germline CDR1 reads SEHNR; CDR2 reads FQNEAQ (reference sequence). The CDR3 DNA is TGTGCCAGCAGCTCGAGAGGGAGCAATCAGCCCCAGCATTTT. This codes for CASSSRGSNQPQHF.

About this clone: Other DNA sequences in the same sample also yield this CDR3. The V gene is TRBV7-9, the J gene TRBJ2-6; D unresolved. V shed 10 bases and J shed 4 bases, with 14 bases lying between them. The CDR3 loop spans 14 amino acids. Germline V gene data show CDR1 as SEHNR and CDR2 as FQNEAQ (reference sequence). Here the CDR3 reads CAIPGFEGANVLTF. The CDR3 DNA reads as TGTGCCATCCCAGGATTTGAGGGGGCCAACGTCCTGACTTTC.

The V gene is TRBV28, the J gene TRBJ2-6, with TRBD1 matching 8 bases. The CDR3 consists of 15 residues. J was trimmed by 2 bases and V by 5 bases; bases with no gene match: 2. The V gene's germline CDR1 is MDHEN and CDR2 SYDVKM. CDR3 coding DNA: TGTGCCAGCAGTCCAGGGGGCGCTGGGGCCAACGTCCTGACTTTC. As protein: CASSPGGAGANVLTF.

The chain links TRBV18 to TRBJ1-6; D perhaps matches TRBD1 (5 bases). Germline CDR1 reads KGHSH; CDR2 reads LQKENI. This CDR3 is built from 15 residues. V shed 3 bases and J shed 8 bases, with 14 bases lying between them. The CDR3 loop is CASSPGLGTYSPLHF. The CDR3 nucleotides read TGTGCCAGCTCACCTGGTTTGGGGACCTATTCACCCCTCCACTTT.

The chain has TRBV19 and TRBJ2-5, with TRBD2 as a possible D gene (5 bases). Trimming removed 6 bases at V and 1 base at J, with 9 bases between. The CDR3 extends over 13 amino acids. The germline V gene encodes CDR1 LNHDA and CDR2 SQIVND (reference sequence). Here the CDR3 DNA reads TGTGCCAGTAGCGAGGGCGGCCAAGAGACCCAGTACTTC. This translates into CASSEGGQETQYF. Drawing the rest from reference TRBV19 and TRBJ2-5, the complete variable domain is DGGITQSPKYLFRKEGQNVTLSCEQNLNHDAMYWYRQDPGQGLRLIYYSQIVNDFQKGDIAEGYSVSREKKESFPLTVTSAQKNPTAFYLCASSEGGQETQYFGPGTRLLVL.

The chain recombines TRBV29-1 with TRBJ2-1, with no clear D. V was pared by 3 bases and J by 7 bases, with 1 base between. The CDR3 extends over 9 amino acids. In germline, CDR1 is SQVTM, CDR2 ANQGSEA. The CDR3 DNA reads as TGCAGCGTTGAGAATGAGCAGTTCTTC. Its protein is CSVENEQFF.

The V call is TRBV30, the J call TRBJ1-1; no definite D call. CDR1 GTSNPN and CDR2 SVGIG come from the germline V gene (reference sequence). The CDR3 runs 13 residues. V gave up 1 base and J gave up 5 bases, with 11 bases separating them. The CDR3 region has the DNA TGTGCCTGGAGTGCCGGGCGGGCGACTGAAGCTTTCTTT. This codes for CAWSAGRATEAFF.

The chain combines TRBV6-5 with TRBJ2-1; a weak D match, TRBD2 (6 bases). Trimming removed 8 bases from V and 1 base from J, with 6 bases in between. Germline CDR1 is MNHEY and CDR2 is SVGAGI. The CDR3 extends over 12 amino acids. The CDR3 is CASAGSYNEQFF. As DNA, the CDR3 is TGTGCCAGCGCGGGATCCTACAATGAGCAGTTCTTC.

A single count supports this clone. The CDR3 reads CASSIGGGLTEAFF. In nucleotides, the CDR3 is TGTGCCAGTAGTATAGGGGGCGGATTAACTGAAGCTTTCTTT. The V gene is TRBV19, the J gene TRBJ1-1; D might be TRBD1 (5 bases). The length of the CDR3 is 14 residues. V lost 1 base, J lost 5 bases, and 11 bases lay in between. Germline values: CDR1 LNHDA, CDR2 SQIVND (reference sequence). Full variable domain (missing parts from reference TRBV19 and TRBJ1-1): DGGITQSPKYLFRKEGQNVTLSCEQNLNHDAMYWYRQDPGQGLRLIYYSQIVNDFQKGDIAEGYSVSREKKESFPLTVTSAQKNPTAFYLCASSIGGGLTEAFFGQGTRLTVV.

V and J are TRBV27 and TRBJ2-7, with D unresolved. In germline, CDR1 is MNHEY, CDR2 SMNVEV (reference sequence). V was pared by 3 bases and J by 0 bases, with 6 bases between. The CDR3 runs 13 residues. The CDR3 spells CASSFSSSYEQYF. The CDR3 coding sequence is TGTGCCAGCAGTTTCTCCAGCTCCTACGAGCAGTACTTC.

The rearrangement joins TRBV6-2 or TRBV6-3 to TRBJ1-2; D may be TRBD1 (5 bases). The V gene's germline CDR1 is MNHEY and CDR2 SVGEGT. The V and J ends lost 5 bases and 1 base respectively, with 14 bases between them. This CDR3 contains 15 residues. The CDR3 region is CASSDKGRSNYGYTF. CDR3 nucleotides: TGTGCCAGCAGTGACAAGGGACGGAGTAACTATGGCTACACCTTC.

The chain recombines TRBV14 with TRBJ2-3; D is undetermined. V lost 1 base and J lost 5, with 16 bases in between. Germline V CDR1 and CDR2: SGHDN, FVKESK. There are 16 residues in the CDR3. The CDR3 is CASSQVLLRVGDTQYF. In DNA form, the CDR3 reads TGTGCCAGCAGCCAAGTACTGCTGCGCGTGGGAGATACGCAGTATTTT.

The chain combines TRBV30 with TRBJ1-2; a weak D match, TRBD1 (6 bases). Germline CDR1 is GTSNPN and CDR2 is SVGIG (reference sequence). Trimming removed 0 bases at V and 8 bases at J, with 16 bases between. This CDR3 contains 14 residues. Written as DNA, the CDR3 is TGTGCCTGGAGTGTCGAGGGGGTTATTTCGGGCTACACCTTC. Amino acid sequence: CAWSVEGVISGYTF.

This sequence joins TRBV18 and TRBJ1-5; TRBD1 is a possible D gene (5 bases). This CDR3 region has 16 residues. CDR1 is KGHSH and CDR2 is LQKENI in the germline V gene. The V and J ends lost 6 bases and 2 bases respectively, with 17 bases between them. The CDR3 region is CASSPMEGLGNQPQHF. CDR3 nucleotides: TGTGCCAGCTCCCCAATGGAGGGGCTCGGCAATCAGCCCCAGCATTTT.

The chain carries TRBV28 and TRBJ2-2; no clear D. CDR1 and CDR2 from the germline V gene are MDHEN and SYDVKM. The CDR3 is 13 residues long. V lost 1 base and J lost 5, with 5 bases in between. CDR3 DNA sequence: TGTGCCAGCAGTTTATTTGGGACCGGGGAGCTGTTTTTT. Encoded protein: CASSLFGTGELFF.

The chain uses TRBV5-1 and TRBJ2-2; D perhaps matches TRBD1 (6 bases). CDR3 length: 14 amino acids. Germline CDR1 and CDR2: SGHRS and YFSETQ. Trimming shortened V by 4 bases and J by 4 bases, and 11 bases separated the two germline ends. The CDR3 region is CASSPDRSTGELFF. As DNA, the CDR3 is TGCGCCAGCAGCCCGGACAGATCCACCGGGGAGCTGTTTTTT.